The 19 T cell receptor beta chains listed next were all sequenced from one sample in a study of blood T cell repertoires in COVID-19. The assay was immunoSEQ multiplex PCR, and TCRdb's table has in-frame clones only and misses some. This sample carries over 250,000 clones, around 87% of them seen once, and the ten largest clones take 2.3%. Sequenced material: peripheral blood. These receptors all stem from a woman in her fifties or sixties with acute or convalescent COVID-19.

This clone came up once. The J gene is TRBJ1-2, the V gene TRBV2, with TRBD1 as a possible D gene (6 bases). Germline lookup yields CDR1 SNHLY and CDR2 FYNNEI. V was shortened by 3 bases and J by 4 bases, with 6 bases between the two germline ends. CDR3 length: 12 amino acids. CDR3 sequence reads: CASSDRGYGYTF. The CDR3 coding sequence is TGTGCCAGCAGTGACAGGGGCTATGGCTACACCTTC.

V and J are TRBV27 and TRBJ2-1; TRBD2 agrees at 8 bases. Germline assignment: CDR1 MNHEY and CDR2 SMNVEV (reference sequence). The V segment lost 6 bases and the J segment 5 bases; nucleotides outside the gene matches: 12. This CDR3 region has 16 residues. The CDR3 is CASRAIKREPNNEQFF. The CDR3 region has the DNA TGTGCCAGCAGAGCAATTAAGCGGGAGCCCAACAATGAGCAGTTCTTC.

V and J are TRBV5-4 and TRBJ1-1, with no clear D. This CDR3 is built from 14 residues. Germline assignment: CDR1 SGHNT and CDR2 YYREEE (reference sequence). Trimming stripped 0 bases from V and 2 bases from J, with 8 bases between. The CDR3 nucleotides are TGTGCCAGCAGCTTGGAGTACTTCAACACTGAAGCTTTCTTT. Amino acids: CASSLEYFNTEAFF.

This rearrangement joins TRBV7-9 to TRBJ2-7; D gene ambiguous. This CDR3 is 14 amino acids long. V lost 8 bases and J lost 4, with 18 bases in between. Germline loops: CDR1 SEHNR, CDR2 FQNEAQ (reference sequence). CDR3 region: CASPDSRHQYEQYF. CDR3 DNA sequence: TGTGCCAGCCCCGATTCCCGACACCAATACGAGCAGTACTTC.

The rearrangement joins TRBV28 to TRBJ1-4; 7 positions match TRBD1. The CDR3 is made up of 14 amino acids. The germline V gene encodes CDR1 MDHEN and CDR2 SYDVKM. V lost 4 bases to trimming and J lost 5 bases; unmatched junction nucleotides: 4. The chain's CDR3 is CASSSGQLNEKLFF. In DNA, the CDR3 is TGTGCCAGCAGTTCGGGACAGCTGAATGAAAAACTGTTTTTT.

Only one count was recorded for this clone. The V call is TRBV29-1, the J call TRBJ1-2, with no clear D. The CDR3 runs to 14 residues. From germline, CDR1 is SQVTM and CDR2 ANQGSEA. The V end lost 2 bases, the J end lost 3 bases, and 13 bases lay between the germline ends. The CDR3 loop is CSVENAGIHYGYTF. The DNA of the CDR3 is TGCAGCGTTGAAAATGCGGGGATCCACTATGGCTACACCTTC.

This chain connects TRBV5-4 to TRBJ2-7, with D possibly being TRBD1 (6 bases). This CDR3 has 15 amino acids. The germline gives CDR1 SGHNT, CDR2 YYREEE (reference sequence). The V and J ends lost 4 bases and 0 bases respectively, with 14 bases between them. Here the CDR3 reads CASSRTGSSSYEQYF. The CDR3 bases are TGTGCCAGCAGCCGTACAGGGAGCTCCTCCTACGAGCAGTACTTC.

The chain uses TRBV6-2 or TRBV6-3 and TRBJ1-1; D not resolved. The V and J ends lost 0 bases and 1 base respectively, with 6 bases between them. The CDR3 extends over 14 amino acids. In germline, CDR1 is MNHEY, CDR2 SVGEGT. CDR3 sequence (DNA): TGTGCCAGCAGTTACTCCCCGGGGAACACTGAAGCTTTCTTT. Protein sequence: CASSYSPGNTEAFF.

CDR3 sequence reads: CASIQRGYEQYF. The CDR3, as DNA: TGCGCCAGCATCCAAAGGGGTTACGAGCAGTACTTC. The chain couples TRBV23-1 to TRBJ2-7, with a weak D call TRBD1 (5 bases). TRBV23-1 is an ORF, with its function uncertain. The CDR3 spans 12 residues. Trimming shortened V by 7 bases and J by 4 bases, and 11 bases separated the two germline ends.

The V gene is TRBV30, the J gene TRBJ1-5, with 8 positions matching TRBD1. This CDR3 region has 15 residues. The trim removed 3 bases at V and 3 bases at J, leaving 7 bases unmatched. The germline CDR1 and CDR2 sequences are GTSNPN and SVGIG (reference sequence). The DNA of the CDR3 is TGTGCCTGGAGAAAAAAGACAGGGGACAATCAGCCCCAGCATTTT. The encoded protein is CAWRKKTGDNQPQHF.

The rearrangement uses TRBV10-3 and TRBJ2-1; the match to TRBD2 covers 7 bases. V lost 7 bases and J lost 1; bases outside the gene matches: 10. Germline V gene lookup returns CDR1 ENHRY and CDR2 SYGVKD. This CDR3 comprises 16 residues. The CDR3 here is CAITGLVTRSYNEQFF. CDR3 DNA sequence: TGTGCCATCACCGGACTAGTCACTCGGTCCTACAATGAGCAGTTCTTC.

In this sample, this clone turned up once. The chain employs TRBV18 and TRBJ1-1; D is unclear. Trimming left V 3 bases short and J 7 bases short, with 21 bases between. Looked up from germline, CDR1 is KGHSH and CDR2 is LQKENI. The CDR3 loop spans 16 amino acids. The CDR3 nucleotides are TGTGCCAGCTCACCGTGGAGCACGCGGGCCTTTTTTGAAGCTTTCTTT. It is translated as CASSPWSTRAFFEAFF.

The chain has TRBV4-1 and TRBJ2-3; D is undetermined. Germline V gene lookup returns CDR1 MGHRA and CDR2 YSYEKL. This CDR3 comprises 19 residues. The V gene lost 0 bases and the J gene lost 0 bases, with 19 bases spanning the gap. The CDR3 spells CASSQESSIAITSTDTQYF. Here the CDR3 DNA reads TGCGCCAGCAGCCAAGAATCCTCTATAGCAATTACTAGCACAGATACGCAGTATTTT.

The rearrangement joins TRBV5-1 to TRBJ2-2; 9 nucleotides agree with TRBD2. Germline V gene data show CDR1 as SGHRS and CDR2 as YFSETQ. The CDR3 runs to 15 residues. V lost 4 bases and J lost 3; bases outside the gene matches: 4. CDR3 DNA sequence: TGCGCCAGCAGCCTTCTAGCGGGACACACCGGGGAGCTGTTTTTT. It codes for CASSLLAGHTGELFF.

This chain connects TRBV2 to TRBJ2-7; 12 positions match TRBD2. The CDR3 is made up of 15 amino acids. Per germline, CDR1 SNHLY and CDR2 FYNNEI. V lost 6 bases, J lost 7 bases, and 10 bases stayed unmatched. Here the CDR3 DNA reads TGTGCCAGCAGCGATCCCGGGCTAGCGGGAGGGGAGCAGTACTTC. Translation: CASSDPGLAGGEQYF.

This chain uses TRBV27 with TRBJ2-5; D is unclear. V shed 3 bases and J shed 2 bases, with 7 bases lying between them. Germline assignment: CDR1 MNHEY and CDR2 SMNVEV (reference sequence). The CDR3 sequence is 13 residues long. The CDR3 coding sequence is TGTGCCAGCAGTTTCCGGGTTCAAGAGACCCAGTACTTC. As protein: CASSFRVQETQYF.

The chain recombines TRBV10-3 with TRBJ2-3; 7 bases agree with TRBD2. This CDR3 is 12 amino acids long. V lost 6 bases, J lost 5 bases, and 2 bases stayed unmatched. CDR1 and CDR2 (germline): ENHRY, SYGVKD. For the CDR3, the DNA is TGTGCCATCAGGGGCGGGAGAGATACGCAGTATTTT. It is translated as CAIRGGRDTQYF.

J is TRBJ2-7 and V is TRBV9, with TRBD2 matching 8 bases. V was clipped by 1 base and J by 4 bases; unmatched bases: 10. The germline gives CDR1 SGDLS, CDR2 YYNGEE. CDR3 length equals 16 residues. The CDR3 region has the DNA TGTGCCAGCAGCGTAAGTCATGGCGGGAGGTTGTACGAGCAGTACTTC. It specifies CASSVSHGGRLYEQYF.

This chain connects TRBV2 to TRBJ2-7; perhaps TRBD1 as D (5 bases). The CDR3 is made up of 16 amino acids. Germline values: CDR1 SNHLY, CDR2 FYNNEI. Trimming removed 2 bases from V and 4 bases from J, with 18 bases in between. CDR3 protein: CASSEWPSKGIYEQYF. The CDR3 coding sequence is TGTGCCAGCAGTGAATGGCCCTCTAAGGGGATATACGAGCAGTACTTC.